Each of the 32 T cell receptor beta chains below was sequenced from the same sample in a study of blood T cell repertoires in COVID-19. Sequenced by immunoSEQ multiplex PCR; TCRdb stores in-frame clones only, minus some. The table has approximately 250,000 clones, roughly 90% seen once; the top ten hold 2.8%. Sequences were obtained from PBMCs or T cells enriched from blood (not recorded which). These receptors all stem from a man aged 35 to 55 who had been exposed to COVID-19.

The chain couples TRBV10-3 to TRBJ2-1; TRBD2 might be the D (5 bases). The CDR3 runs to 14 residues. Trimming took off 6 bases at V and 4 bases at J, with 13 bases between the two ends. Germline assignment: CDR1 ENHRY and CDR2 SYGVKD. CDR3 nucleotides: TGTGCCATCAGGCTCGACACTAGGTACAATGAGCAGTTCTTC. Translation gives CAIRLDTRYNEQFF.

This CDR3 reads CASSPTGSRNYGYTF. In nucleotides, the CDR3 is TGTGCCAGCAGCCCGACAGGGAGTAGGAACTATGGCTACACCTTC. The rearrangement uses TRBV9 and TRBJ1-2; 7 bases align to TRBD1. Germline CDR1 and CDR2: SGDLS and YYNGEE. V trimming: 4 bases; J trimming: 2 bases; junction bases outside the gene matches: 8. The CDR3 is 15 residues long.

J is TRBJ1-1 and V is TRBV28; 7 nucleotides line up with TRBD1. The germline V gene encodes CDR1 MDHEN and CDR2 SYDVKM. Unmatched junction bases numbered 5, after V lost 6 bases and J lost 1 base. The CDR3 spans 14 residues. CDR3 sequence reads: CASSPGQKNTEAFF. In DNA form, the CDR3 reads TGTGCCAGCAGCCCGGGACAGAAGAACACTGAAGCTTTCTTT.

This chain connects TRBV28 to TRBJ1-2, with D possibly TRBD1 on 6 matching bases. Germline loops: CDR1 MDHEN, CDR2 SYDVKM. Trimming took 4 bases from V and 10 from J, leaving 16 bases between them. The CDR3 is made up of 13 amino acids. In nucleotides, the CDR3 is TGTGCCAGCAGTTCCCAGGGGCTGAGGGACTACACCTTC. Translation: CASSSQGLRDYTF.

V and J are TRBV9 and TRBJ2-1; D unclear. The CDR3 is made up of 15 amino acids. Germline CDR1 SGDLS, CDR2 YYNGEE. V shed 2 bases and J shed 1 base, with 10 bases lying between them. The CDR3 is CASSVGSQSYNEQFF. CDR3 nucleotides: TGTGCCAGCAGCGTCGGGTCTCAATCCTACAATGAGCAGTTCTTC.

The genes are TRBV13 and TRBJ2-1, with TRBD2 matching over 10 bases. After removal of 6 bases from V and 7 bases from J, the junction contained 9 bases not matched to a gene. Looked up from germline, CDR1 is PRHDT and CDR2 is FYEKMQ (reference sequence). This CDR3 comprises 15 residues. CDR3 in amino acids: CASRKAGGPGNEQFF. In DNA, the CDR3 is TGTGCCAGCAGGAAAGCGGGAGGGCCGGGGAATGAGCAGTTCTTC.

This rearrangement joins TRBV6-5 to TRBJ1-1, with D possibly TRBD1 on 5 matching bases. V lost 5 bases, J lost 1 base, and 11 bases lay in between. Germline loops: CDR1 MNHEY, CDR2 SVGAGI. The CDR3 consists of 14 residues. The CDR3 is CASSTTVQNTEAFF. As DNA, the CDR3 is TGTGCCAGCAGTACGACAGTCCAGAACACTGAAGCTTTCTTT.

The chain employs TRBV27 and TRBJ2-2, with a possible D match to TRBD2 (6 bases). The ends were cut back, 2 bases at V and 6 bases at J, with 7 bases in the middle. From germline, CDR1 is MNHEY and CDR2 SMNVEV (reference sequence). CDR3 length equals 13 residues. CDR3 DNA: TGTGCCAGCAGTTTAGGAGGGTCCGGGGAGCTGTTTTTT. It translates to CASSLGGSGELFF.

This sequence joins TRBV11-2 and TRBJ2-7, with 9 bases identical to TRBD2. There are 16 residues in the CDR3. Germline V CDR1 and CDR2: SGHAT, FQNNGV. V was clipped by 0 bases and J by 5 bases; unmatched bases: 8. The CDR3 nucleotides read TGTGCCAGCAGCTTAGACTGGGTAGCGGGAGTAAACGAGCAGTACTTC. This codes for CASSLDWVAGVNEQYF.

V usage is TRBV29-1 and J usage is TRBJ1-4; TRBD1 agrees at 7 bases. Germline V gene lookup returns CDR1 SQVTM and CDR2 ANQGSEA. The CDR3 totals 13 residues. V was clipped by 4 bases and J by 1 base; unmatched bases: 0. The CDR3 loop reads CSVGQGTNEKLFF. CDR3 DNA: TGCAGCGTTGGACAGGGAACTAATGAAAAACTGTTTTTT.

This clone was detected only once. V gene TRBV6-5 combines with J gene TRBJ2-1, with 7 bases aligning to TRBD1. The CDR3 is made up of 15 amino acids. The V and J ends lost 5 bases and 4 bases, in that order; junction bases with no gene match: 8. Germline CDR1 is MNHEY and CDR2 is SVGAGI. For the CDR3, the DNA is TGTGCCAGCAGTACCGGGCCGACAGGGTACAATGAGCAGTTCTTC. This codes for CASSTGPTGYNEQFF.

The chain has TRBV27 and TRBJ2-3, with 9 bases that match TRBD1. CDR1 is MNHEY and CDR2 is SMNVEV in the germline V gene (reference sequence). J was trimmed by 4 bases and V by 6 bases; bases with no gene match: 11. The CDR3 spans 16 residues. The CDR3, as DNA: TGTGCCAGCAGGCCCCGCCGGGACAGGGAACCAGATACGCAGTATTTT. It is translated as CASRPRRDREPDTQYF.

V usage is TRBV5-6 and J usage is TRBJ2-1; D may match TRBD1 or TRBD2 (9 bases each). The germline gives CDR1 SGHDT, CDR2 YYEEEE. The ends were cut back, 4 bases at V and 10 bases at J, with 27 bases in the middle. The CDR3 loop spans 17 amino acids. CDR3 nucleotides: TGTGCCAGCAGCCTGGACAGGGGAAGGTTAAGCGGGAGGGAGCAGTTCTTC. It translates to CASSLDRGRLSGREQFF.

The rearrangement uses TRBV19 and TRBJ2-1, with 7 bases fitting TRBD2. J was trimmed by 8 bases and V by 7 bases; bases with no gene match: 11. The CDR3 totals 14 residues. The germline gives CDR1 LNHDA, CDR2 SQIVND (reference sequence). DNA of the CDR3: TGTGCCAGTAAGGCGTGGGAGCGGGATGATGAGCAGTTCTTC. It yields the protein CASKAWERDDEQFF.

The CDR3 spells CATSRVATGGYEQYF. The CDR3 DNA reads TGTGCCACCAGCAGAGTTGCGACAGGGGGTTACGAGCAGTACTTC. This rearrangement joins TRBV15 to TRBJ2-7, with 9 nucleotides matching TRBD1. Trimming at V came to 1 base and at J to 4 bases, leaving 5 bases not matched to a gene. CDR3 length equals 15 residues. Germline V gives CDR1 LNHNV, CDR2 YYDKDF (reference sequence).

This rearrangement joins TRBV28 to TRBJ2-3, with D maybe TRBD1 (6 bases). Germline CDR1 reads MDHEN; CDR2 reads SYDVKM. The CDR3 is 15 amino acids. V was pared by 5 bases and J by 3 bases, with 15 bases between. The CDR3 loop is CASSTLQGSTDTQYF. The CDR3 DNA reads as TGTGCCAGCAGTACACTACAGGGAAGTACAGATACGCAGTATTTT. Full variable domain (rest looked up from reference TRBV28 and TRBJ2-3): DVKVTQSSRYLVKRTGEKVFLECVQDMDHENMFWYRQDPGLGLRLIYFSYDVKMKEKGDIPEGYSVSREKKERFSLILESASTNQTSMYLCASSTLQGSTDTQYFGPGTRLTVL.

V is TRBV10-2 and J is TRBJ2-7; 7 bases are shared with TRBD1. The ends lost 4 bases at V and 3 bases at J; junction bases unmatched: 6. CDR3 size: 14 residues. CDR1 is WSHSY, CDR2 SAAADI, per germline. The CDR3 nucleotides are TGCGCCAGCAGTGGGGACAGAAAATTCTACGAGCAGTACTTC. Translated, it gives CASSGDRKFYEQYF.

The chain recombines TRBV5-1 with TRBJ2-5; TRBD2 agrees at 11 bases. Germline assignment: CDR1 SGHRS and CDR2 YFSETQ. Trimming at V came to 0 bases and at J to 3 bases, leaving 4 bases not matched to a gene. The CDR3 extends over 16 amino acids. CDR3 sequence: CASSLGPTSGKETQYF. The CDR3, as DNA: TGCGCCAGCAGCTTGGGGCCGACTAGCGGGAAAGAGACCCAGTACTTC.

The rearrangement joins TRBV9 to TRBJ2-1; D might be TRBD1 (5 bases). Per the germline V gene, CDR1 is SGDLS and CDR2 is YYNGEE. V lost 0 bases, J lost 3 bases, and 10 bases lay in between. This CDR3 contains 15 residues. The CDR3 region is CASSVAQGYYNEQFF. The CDR3 DNA reads TGTGCCAGCAGCGTAGCCCAGGGATACTACAATGAGCAGTTCTTC.

This chain uses TRBV4-1 with TRBJ2-1; perhaps TRBD1 as D (6 bases). The V gene's germline CDR1 is MGHRA and CDR2 YSYEKL. Trimming stripped 0 bases from V and 0 bases from J, with 12 bases between. The CDR3 has 17 residues. The DNA of the CDR3 is TGCGCCAGCAGCCAAGATAGCACAGGGAGCTCCTACAATGAGCAGTTCTTC. The encoded protein is CASSQDSTGSSYNEQFF.

The DNA for the CDR3 is TGTGCCAGCCTCGGGGCTCTGGGGGCGTCCATGAACACTGAAGCTTTCTTT. As protein: CASLGALGASMNTEAFF. This rearrangement joins TRBV2 to TRBJ1-1; D is possibly TRBD1 (6 bases). V shed 8 bases and J shed 0 bases, with 22 bases lying between them. CDR3 size: 17 residues. CDR1 and CDR2 (germline): SNHLY, FYNNEI.

This sequence joins TRBV25-1 and TRBJ2-1; D is unresolved. The germline V gene has CDR1 MGHDK and CDR2 SYGVNS. This CDR3 is built from 12 residues. V lost 7 bases and J lost 5, with 9 bases in between. This CDR3 is CASISRDNEQFF. CDR3 DNA sequence: TGTGCCAGCATTTCGCGAGACAATGAGCAGTTCTTC.

The V call is TRBV7-6, the J call TRBJ2-1; perhaps TRBD1 as D (6 bases). This CDR3 is 11 amino acids long. Germline V gene lookup returns CDR1 SGHVS and CDR2 FNYEAQ. In nucleotides, the CDR3 is TGTGCTAGCCGGCAGGGGAATGAGCAGTTCTTC. It is translated as CASRQGNEQFF. Variable domain in full (rest from reference TRBV7-6 and TRBJ2-1): GAGVSQSPRYKVTKRGQDVALRCDPISGHVSLYWYRQALGQGPEFLTYFNYEAQQDKSGLPNDRFSAERPEGSISTLTIQRTEQRDSAMYRCASRQGNEQFFGPGTRLTVL.

The chain joins TRBV5-6 to TRBJ1-1; 9 bases line up with TRBD1. The CDR3 totals 13 residues. Germline lookup yields CDR1 SGHDT and CDR2 YYEEEE. Unmatched junction bases numbered 5, after V lost 1 base and J lost 10 bases. The CDR3 sequence is CASSLTGGWLAFF. The CDR3 coding sequence is TGTGCCAGCAGCTTGACAGGGGGCTGGTTAGCTTTCTTT.

V usage is TRBV27 and J usage is TRBJ2-5; possible D gene TRBD2, 6 bases. V lost 6 bases, J lost 13 bases, and 15 bases lay in between. The CDR3 is made up of 11 amino acids. Germline V gene sequence: CDR1 MNHEY, CDR2 SMNVEV (reference sequence). The CDR3 bases are TGTGCCAGCAGCCCCGGGACTGGTTGGTACTTC. Its translation is CASSPGTGWYF.

The chain is built from TRBV7-2 and TRBJ1-2, with D uncertain. The CDR3 loop spans 12 amino acids. With 4 bases removed from V and 4 bases from J, the gap between germline ends came to 7 bases. The germline gives CDR1 SGHTA, CDR2 FQGNSA. This CDR3 reads CASSSTFYGYTF. CDR3 sequence (DNA): TGTGCCAGCAGCTCTACCTTCTATGGCTACACCTTC.

CDR3 nucleotides: TGCGCCAGCAGCTTGGGGGGGCAACTTATTGGGACTGAAGCTTTCTTT. Protein product: CASSLGGQLIGTEAFF. The chain is built from TRBV5-1 and TRBJ1-1; a weak D match, TRBD1 (6 bases). Trimming took 0 bases from V and 5 from J, leaving 17 bases between them. Looked up from germline, CDR1 is SGHRS and CDR2 is YFSETQ. CDR3 length: 16 amino acids.

The rearrangement links TRBV3-1 (or the pseudogene TRBV3-2) to TRBJ2-5, with D hard to call. This CDR3 region has 12 residues. The germline CDR1 and CDR2 sequences are LGHDT and YNNKEL (reference sequence). V gave up 4 bases and J gave up 4 bases, with 7 bases separating them. CDR3 region: CASSLSGETQYF. The CDR3 bases are TGTGCCAGCAGCCTTTCGGGAGAGACCCAGTACTTC.

The rearrangement uses TRBV18 and TRBJ1-3; TRBD1 aligns across 7 bases. Germline assignment: CDR1 KGHSH and CDR2 LQKENI. The CDR3 consists of 14 residues. Trimming took 2 bases from V and 3 from J; bases not matched to a gene: 1. As DNA, the CDR3 is TGTGCCAGCTCACCAAGGGACAGTGGAAACACCATATATTTT. This encodes CASSPRDSGNTIYF.

The genes are TRBV19 and TRBJ2-3; the match to TRBD2 covers 13 bases. Trimming cost V 4 bases and J 1 base; bases outside gene matches: 8. The CDR3 spans 18 residues. The germline V gene has CDR1 LNHDA and CDR2 SQIVND (reference sequence). In nucleotides, the CDR3 is TGTGCCAGTAGTAGCCCCGGGACTAGCGGGACGCGCACAGATACGCAGTATTTT. This sequence encodes CASSSPGTSGTRTDTQYF.

V usage is TRBV5-4 and J usage is TRBJ1-2; TRBD1 matches 11 bases. With 3 bases clipped from V and 8 bases from J, the junction kept 9 bases outside the gene matches. This CDR3 is built from 15 residues. Looked up from germline, CDR1 is SGHNT and CDR2 is YYREEE (reference sequence). The CDR3 protein is CASSSMGQGEGGYTF. The CDR3 coding sequence is TGTGCCAGCAGCTCTATGGGACAGGGGGAAGGGGGCTACACCTTC.

This clone is a singleton in its sample. The rearrangement uses TRBV30 and TRBJ1-5, with 7 bases identical to TRBD1. The CDR3 runs 13 residues. Germline CDR1 GTSNPN, CDR2 SVGIG (reference sequence). V shed 3 bases, J shed 6 bases, and the junction held 5 bases outside the gene matches. The DNA for the CDR3 is TGTGCCTGGAGCGAAGGACAGGTTCAGCCCCAGCATTTT. It yields the protein CAWSEGQVQPQHF. The full variable domain, completed using reference TRBV30 and TRBJ1-5, is SQTIHQWPATLVQPVGSPLSLECTVEGTSNPNLYWYRQAAGRGLQLLFYSVGIGQISSEVPQNLSASRPQDRQFILSSKKLLLSDSGFYLCAWSEGQVQPQHFGDGTRLSIL.